The 9 T cell receptor beta chains below were found in one sample sequenced in a study of T-cell reconstitution after alpha-beta-depleted transplantation in children. Unique molecular identifiers were used in preparing the TCRbeta library. MiXCR, run by TCRdb on the PCR reads, gives a single entry per CDR3 protein. This table has around 450,000 distinct CDR3 sequences, around 46% appearing once. The source was PBMCs, collected before TCRalphabeta/CD19-depleted stem cell transplant. These receptors originate from a girl aged 2 to 10 with aplastic anemia, due to receive a stem cell transplant.

This rearrangement joins TRBV20-1 to TRBJ2-7; 7 bases are a match to TRBD1. J gave up 0 bases and V 2 bases, and 4 bases lay outside the gene matches. CDR3 length: 14 residues. CDR1 DFQATT and CDR2 SNEGSKA come from the germline V gene (reference sequence). The DNA for the CDR3 is TGCAGTGCTAGAAGACAGGGCCCCTCCTACGAGCAGTACTTC. This codes for CSARRQGPSYEQYF.

This clonotype appeared many times. The chain combines TRBV5-6 with TRBJ2-3; 7 bases agree with TRBD1. The trim removed 4 bases at V and 3 bases at J, leaving 8 bases unmatched. Looked up from germline, CDR1 is SGHDT and CDR2 is YYEEEE. The CDR3 has 15 residues. Written as DNA, the CDR3 is TGTGCCAGCAGCACCTTTGACAGGGATACAGATACGCAGTATTTT. This codes for CASSTFDRDTDTQYF.

The genes are TRBV28 and TRBJ2-1; D remains ambiguous. CDR1 is MDHEN, CDR2 SYDVKM, per germline. Deletions cut 5 bases from V and 6 bases from J, with 11 bases between. This CDR3 contains 13 residues. Here the CDR3 DNA reads TGTGCCAGCAGTCCCCACCGACCCAATGAGCAGTTCTTC. Its protein is CASSPHRPNEQFF.

This clonotype is a singleton in its sample. This chain links TRBV30 with TRBJ2-5; D unresolved. With 6 bases removed from V and 7 bases from J, the gap between germline ends came to 12 bases. The CDR3 length is 11 residues. CDR1 and CDR2 from the germline V gene are GTSNPN and SVGIG (reference sequence). The CDR3: CACSSSRTQYF. CDR3 DNA: TGTGCCTGTTCCAGTTCCCGGACCCAGTACTTC.

The rearrangement uses TRBV29-1 and TRBJ1-2; D is unresolved. Germline loops: CDR1 SQVTM, CDR2 ANQGSEA. The CDR3 has 12 residues. V was trimmed by 3 bases and J by 2 bases, leaving 7 bases between them. CDR3 sequence (DNA): TGCAGCGTTGACGGGTGGAACTATGGCTACACCTTC. Translation gives CSVDGWNYGYTF.

This clonotype was observed at least ten times. The chain employs TRBV20-1 and TRBJ1-2; 7 positions agree with TRBD1. The trim removed 5 bases at V and 2 bases at J, leaving 5 bases unmatched. The CDR3 loop spans 13 amino acids. Looked up from germline, CDR1 is DFQATT and CDR2 is SNEGSKA (reference sequence). In DNA, the CDR3 is TGCAGTGCTGGGGGACAGCTGAACTATGGCTACACCTTC. Translated: CSAGGQLNYGYTF.

This clonotype was detected a few times. The CDR3 region has the DNA TGTGCCAGCAAGGGGTATAATGGCTACACCTTC. The encoded protein is CASKGYNGYTF. V usage is TRBV6-1 and J usage is TRBJ1-2; a weak D match, TRBD1 (5 bases). CDR3 length: 11 residues. V lost 7 bases and J 6 bases, leaving 9 bases between the germline ends. Germline-derived CDR1 and CDR2 are MNHNS and SASEGT.

The chain links TRBV13 to TRBJ2-7; 11 positions agree with TRBD1. The trim removed 5 bases at V and 1 base at J, leaving 10 bases unmatched. Germline CDR1 reads PRHDT; CDR2 reads FYEKMQ (reference sequence). There are 17 residues in the CDR3. The CDR3 reads CASSPRARDRGSYEQYF. CDR3 bases: TGTGCCAGCAGCCCTCGAGCTCGGGACAGGGGGTCCTACGAGCAGTACTTC.

This clonotype was counted between two and nine times. J is TRBJ2-3 and V is TRBV28; the D gene is possibly TRBD2 (5 bases). Germline V gene sequence: CDR1 MDHEN, CDR2 SYDVKM. V was pared by 4 bases and J by 3 bases, with 14 bases between. CDR3 length: 15 amino acids. CDR3: CASSSLFGRTDTQYF. The CDR3 region has the DNA TGTGCCAGCAGTTCCCTTTTTGGGAGAACAGATACGCAGTATTTT. The full variable domain, completed using reference TRBV28 and TRBJ2-3, is DVKVTQSSRYLVKRTGEKVFLECVQDMDHENMFWYRQDPGLGLRLIYFSYDVKMKEKGDIPEGYSVSREKKERFSLILESASTNQTSMYLCASSSLFGRTDTQYFGPGTRLTVL.